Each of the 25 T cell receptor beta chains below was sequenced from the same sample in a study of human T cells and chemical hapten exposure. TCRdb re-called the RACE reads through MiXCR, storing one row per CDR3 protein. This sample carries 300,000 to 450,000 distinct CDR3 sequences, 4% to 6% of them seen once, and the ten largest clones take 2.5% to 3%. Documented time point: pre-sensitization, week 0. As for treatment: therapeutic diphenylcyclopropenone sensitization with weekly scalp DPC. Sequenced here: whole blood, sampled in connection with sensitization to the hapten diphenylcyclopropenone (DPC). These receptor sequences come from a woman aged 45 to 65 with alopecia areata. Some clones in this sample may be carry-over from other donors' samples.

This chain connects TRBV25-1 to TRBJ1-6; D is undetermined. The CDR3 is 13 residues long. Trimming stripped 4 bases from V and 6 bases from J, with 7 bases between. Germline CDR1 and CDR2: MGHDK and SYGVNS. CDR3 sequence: CASSGMGNSPLHF. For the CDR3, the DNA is TGTGCCAGCAGTGGAATGGGTAATTCACCCCTCCACTTT.

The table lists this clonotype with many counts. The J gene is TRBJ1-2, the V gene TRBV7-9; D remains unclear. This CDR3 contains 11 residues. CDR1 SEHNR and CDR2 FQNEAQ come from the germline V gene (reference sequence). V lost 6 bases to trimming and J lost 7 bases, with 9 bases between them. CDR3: CASSALLGYTF. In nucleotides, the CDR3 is TGTGCCAGCAGTGCATTGCTTGGCTACACCTTC.

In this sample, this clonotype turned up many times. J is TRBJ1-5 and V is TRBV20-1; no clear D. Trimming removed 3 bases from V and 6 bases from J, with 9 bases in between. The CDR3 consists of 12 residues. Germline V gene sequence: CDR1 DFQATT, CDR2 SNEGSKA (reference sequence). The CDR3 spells CSASSPGQPQHF. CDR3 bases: TGCAGTGCTAGCTCTCCCGGTCAGCCCCAGCATTTT.

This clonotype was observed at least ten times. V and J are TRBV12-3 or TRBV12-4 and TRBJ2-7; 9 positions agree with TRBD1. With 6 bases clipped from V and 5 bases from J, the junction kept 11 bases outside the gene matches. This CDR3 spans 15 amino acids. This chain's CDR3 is CASSPTGGSGNEQYF. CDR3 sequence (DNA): TGTGCCAGCAGCCCAACAGGGGGCTCGGGGAACGAGCAGTACTTC.

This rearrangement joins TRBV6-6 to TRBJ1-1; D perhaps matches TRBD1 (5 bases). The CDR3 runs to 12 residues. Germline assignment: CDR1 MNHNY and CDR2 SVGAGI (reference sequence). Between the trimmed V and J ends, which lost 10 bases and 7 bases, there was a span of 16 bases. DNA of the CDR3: TGTGCCACCATAGGGGACCGGAGTGAAGCTTTCTTT. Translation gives CATIGDRSEAFF.

The CDR3 nucleotides are TGTGCCAGCAGTTTTAAGGGGTCGAACACTGAAGCTTTCTTT. Its protein product is CASSFKGSNTEAFF. V gene TRBV12-3 or TRBV12-4 combines with J gene TRBJ1-1; a possible D gene is TRBD1 (5 bases). The CDR3 consists of 14 residues. Trimming took 3 bases from V and 1 from J, leaving 9 bases between them.

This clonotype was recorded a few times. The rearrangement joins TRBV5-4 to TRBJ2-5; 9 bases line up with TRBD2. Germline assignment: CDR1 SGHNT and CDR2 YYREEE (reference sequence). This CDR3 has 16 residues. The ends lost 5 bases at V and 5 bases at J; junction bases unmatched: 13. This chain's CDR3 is CASSKGVAGAGETQYF. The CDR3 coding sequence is TGTGCCAGCAGTAAAGGAGTAGCGGGGGCAGGGGAGACCCAGTACTTC.

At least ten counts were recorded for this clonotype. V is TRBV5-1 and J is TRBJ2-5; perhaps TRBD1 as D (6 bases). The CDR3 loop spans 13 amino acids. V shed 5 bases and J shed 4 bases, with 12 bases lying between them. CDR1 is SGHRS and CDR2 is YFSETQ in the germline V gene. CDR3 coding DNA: TGCGCCAGCAGGGTTGACAGGAGAGAGACCCAGTACTTC. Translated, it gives CASRVDRRETQYF. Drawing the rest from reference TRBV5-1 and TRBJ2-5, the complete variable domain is KAGVTQTPRYLIKTRGQQVTLSCSPISGHRSVSWYQQTPGQGLQFLFEYFSETQRNKGNFPGRFSGRQFSNSRSEMNVSTLELGDSALYLCASRVDRRETQYFGPGTRLLVL.

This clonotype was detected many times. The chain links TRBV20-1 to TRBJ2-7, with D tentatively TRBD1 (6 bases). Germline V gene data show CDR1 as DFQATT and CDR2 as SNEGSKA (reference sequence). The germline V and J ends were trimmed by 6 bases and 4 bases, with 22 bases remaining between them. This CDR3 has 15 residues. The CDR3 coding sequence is TGCAGTGCAAAGCACAGGGTCCTCCGGGGATACGAGCAGTACTTC. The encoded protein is CSAKHRVLRGYEQYF.

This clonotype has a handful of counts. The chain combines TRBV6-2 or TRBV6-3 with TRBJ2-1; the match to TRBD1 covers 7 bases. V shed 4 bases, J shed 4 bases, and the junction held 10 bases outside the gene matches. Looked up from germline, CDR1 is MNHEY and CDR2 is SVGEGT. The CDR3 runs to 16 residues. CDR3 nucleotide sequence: TGTGCCAGCAGTTCCCGACAGGGTCCCCTATACAATGAGCAGTTCTTC. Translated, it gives CASSSRQGPLYNEQFF.

CDR3 DNA: TGTGCCAGCAGCTTAGCGATGATGGGAGGCGGGGAGCTGTTTTTT. The encoded protein is CASSLAMMGGGELFF. This rearrangement joins TRBV7-2 to TRBJ2-2, with D tentatively TRBD2 (6 bases). This CDR3 is built from 15 residues. The V end lost 0 bases, the J end lost 7 bases, and 12 bases lay between the germline ends. Germline assignment: CDR1 SGHTA and CDR2 FQGNSA.

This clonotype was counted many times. CDR3 sequence: CASSFTVRGEQFF. The CDR3 DNA is TGTGCCAGCAGTTTCACTGTGAGGGGGGAGCAGTTCTTC. The chain is built from TRBV27 and TRBJ2-1, with a weak D call TRBD1 (6 bases). Germline-derived CDR1 and CDR2 are MNHEY and SMNVEV (reference sequence). CDR3 length equals 13 residues. The germline V and J ends were trimmed by 3 bases and 10 bases, with 13 bases remaining between them.

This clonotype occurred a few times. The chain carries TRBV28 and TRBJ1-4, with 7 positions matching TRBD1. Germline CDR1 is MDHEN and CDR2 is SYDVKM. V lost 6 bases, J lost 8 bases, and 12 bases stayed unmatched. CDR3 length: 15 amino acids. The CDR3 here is CASSPPDRVTEKLFF. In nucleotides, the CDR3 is TGTGCCAGCAGCCCCCCCGACAGGGTGACAGAAAAACTGTTTTTT.

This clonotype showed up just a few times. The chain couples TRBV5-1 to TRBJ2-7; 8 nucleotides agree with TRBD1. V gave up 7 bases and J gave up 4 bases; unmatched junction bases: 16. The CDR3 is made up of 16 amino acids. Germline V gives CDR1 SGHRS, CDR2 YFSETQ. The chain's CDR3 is CASRPGGVIPSYEQYF. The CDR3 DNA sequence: TGCGCCAGCCGACCAGGGGGCGTGATTCCCAGTTACGAGCAGTACTTC.

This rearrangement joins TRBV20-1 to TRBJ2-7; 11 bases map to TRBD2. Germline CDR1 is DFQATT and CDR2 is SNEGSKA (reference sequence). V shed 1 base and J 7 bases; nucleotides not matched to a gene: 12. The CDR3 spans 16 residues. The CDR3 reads CSARGGASGRPGEQYF. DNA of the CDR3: TGCAGTGCTAGAGGTGGAGCTAGCGGGAGGCCGGGGGAGCAGTACTTC.

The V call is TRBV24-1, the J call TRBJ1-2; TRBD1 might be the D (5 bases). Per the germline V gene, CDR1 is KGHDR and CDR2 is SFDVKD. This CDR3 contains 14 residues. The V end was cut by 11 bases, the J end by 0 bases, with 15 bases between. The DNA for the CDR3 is TGTGCCATTCTCCGGGACGGAGCTAACTATGGCTACACCTTC. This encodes CAILRDGANYGYTF.

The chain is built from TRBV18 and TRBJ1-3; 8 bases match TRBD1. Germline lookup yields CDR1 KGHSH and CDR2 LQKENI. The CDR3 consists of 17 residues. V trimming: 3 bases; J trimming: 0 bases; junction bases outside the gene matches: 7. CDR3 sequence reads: CASSPIGQGISGNTIYF. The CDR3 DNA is TGTGCCAGCTCACCCATCGGACAGGGCATCTCTGGAAACACCATATATTTT.

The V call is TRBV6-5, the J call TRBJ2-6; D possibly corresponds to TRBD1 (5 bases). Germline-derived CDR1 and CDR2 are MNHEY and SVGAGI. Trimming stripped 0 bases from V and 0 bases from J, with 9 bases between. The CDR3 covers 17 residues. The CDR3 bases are TGTGCCAGCAGTTACTCGATCAGGGCCTCTGGGGCCAACGTCCTGACTTTC. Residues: CASSYSIRASGANVLTF.

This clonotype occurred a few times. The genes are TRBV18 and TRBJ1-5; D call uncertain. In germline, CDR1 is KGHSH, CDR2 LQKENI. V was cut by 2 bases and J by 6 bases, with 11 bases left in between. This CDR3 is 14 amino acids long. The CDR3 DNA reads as TGTGCCAGCTCACCATTAAAGGGAAGTCAGCCCCAGCATTTT. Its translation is CASSPLKGSQPQHF.

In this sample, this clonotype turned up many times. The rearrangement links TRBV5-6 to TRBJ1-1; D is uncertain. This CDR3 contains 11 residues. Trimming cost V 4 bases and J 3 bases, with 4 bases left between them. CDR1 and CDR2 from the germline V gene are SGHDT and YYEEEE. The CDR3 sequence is CASSQDTEAFF. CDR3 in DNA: TGTGCCAGCAGCCAGGACACTGAAGCTTTCTTT.

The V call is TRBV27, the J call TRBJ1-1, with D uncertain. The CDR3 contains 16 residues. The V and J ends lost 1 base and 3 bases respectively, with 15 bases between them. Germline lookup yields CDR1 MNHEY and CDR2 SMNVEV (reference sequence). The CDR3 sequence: CASSLFNLGPDTEAFF. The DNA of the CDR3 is TGTGCCAGCAGTTTATTCAATCTGGGCCCTGACACTGAAGCTTTCTTT.

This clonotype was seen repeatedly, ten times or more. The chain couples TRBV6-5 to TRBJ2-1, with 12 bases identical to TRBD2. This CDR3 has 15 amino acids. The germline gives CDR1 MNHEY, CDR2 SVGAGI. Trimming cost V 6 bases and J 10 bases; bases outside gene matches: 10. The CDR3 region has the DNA TGTGCCAGCAGCCCCGGACTAGCGGGGATACAGGAGCAGTTCTTC. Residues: CASSPGLAGIQEQFF.

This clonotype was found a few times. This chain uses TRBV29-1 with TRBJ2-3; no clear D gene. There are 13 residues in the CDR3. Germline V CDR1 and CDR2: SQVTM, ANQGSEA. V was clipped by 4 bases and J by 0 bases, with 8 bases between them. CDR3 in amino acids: CSVVRPSTDTQYF. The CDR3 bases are TGCAGCGTTGTTCGACCGAGCACAGATACGCAGTATTTT.

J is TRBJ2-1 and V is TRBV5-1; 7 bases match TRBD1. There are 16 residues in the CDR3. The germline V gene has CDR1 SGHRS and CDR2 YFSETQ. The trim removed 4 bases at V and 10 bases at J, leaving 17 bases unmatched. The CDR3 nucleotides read TGCGCCAGCAGCCCAGCCCGGGACAGCCTCTCGGGGGAGCAGTTCTTC. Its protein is CASSPARDSLSGEQFF. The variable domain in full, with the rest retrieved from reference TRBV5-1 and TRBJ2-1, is KAGVTQTPRYLIKTRGQQVTLSCSPISGHRSVSWYQQTPGQGLQFLFEYFSETQRNKGNFPGRFSGRQFSNSRSEMNVSTLELGDSALYLCASSPARDSLSGEQFFGPGTRLTVL.

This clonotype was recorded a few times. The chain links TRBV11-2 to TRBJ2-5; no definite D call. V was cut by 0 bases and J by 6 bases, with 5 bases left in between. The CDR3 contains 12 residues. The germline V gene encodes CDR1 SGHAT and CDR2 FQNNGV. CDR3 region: CASSLEAKTQYF. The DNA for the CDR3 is TGTGCCAGCAGCTTAGAAGCGAAGACCCAGTACTTC.